This note documents a single T cell receptor (beta chain) sequence. Its matching antigen is unknown. From germline, CDR1 is DFQATT and CDR2 SNEGSKA (reference sequence). The CDR3 covers 11 residues. V shed 4 bases and J shed 3 bases, with 5 bases lying between them. This sample was taken from a study of T cells after yellow fever vaccination. Findings and limits, study-wide: Post-booster repertoires contained most primary-vaccination clones again (roughly 95% CD4, about 88% CD8).

TCRdb used MiXCR to reprocess the 5' RACE reads, holding one entry per CDR3 protein. The sample lists hundreds of thousands of distinct CDR3 sequences, approximately 6% occurring once. Sequenced here: PBMCs, sampled 5 days after the yellow fever booster vaccination. The sequence was obtained from a man between 25 and 39 years old who received the YFV17D yellow fever vaccine. J is TRBJ2-3 and V is TRBV20-1; no clear D. In DNA form, the CDR3 reads TGCAGTGCTATGCGTACAGATACGCAGTATTTT. It codes for CSAMRTDTQYF.